This T cell receptor (beta chain) comes out of a study of shared clonotypes between healthy human individuals. Overall study results and limits: Donor scarcity curtailed the genetic and exposure-history diversity represented herein.

For this clone: Antigen: not known.

Deep-level settings were used for running the assay. In the authors' workflow: Filtering of immunoSEQ junctional sequences could not match full-length read filtering. Clones were read by immunoSEQ multiplex PCR, and TCRdb kept only the in-frame ones, dropping some. V, J and clone size are those of that table, while D and trimming were read from the DNA. The sample holds about 560,000 clones, around three quarters seen once. CDR3 length equals 18 residues. Per germline, CDR1 WSHSY and CDR2 SAAADI. With 4 bases clipped from V and 0 bases from J, the junction kept 11 bases outside the gene matches. The sequence derives from a woman aged 35 to 49 in good health. Some clones in this sample may be carry-over from other donors' samples. V gene TRBV10-2 combines with J gene TRBJ1-5, with TRBD1 identical over 8 bases. Specimen: PBMCs. CDR3 in DNA: TGCGCCAGCAGTGCGGGACAGGCGTTTGAGAATAGCAATCAGCCCCAGCATTTT. Protein product: CASSAGQAFENSNQPQHF.